This T cell receptor beta chain was captured in a study of cytomegalovirus exposure and HLA in healthy donors. CDR3 length: 13 residues. The germline gives CDR1 SNHLY, CDR2 FYNNEI. With 1 base removed from V and 11 bases from J, the gap between germline ends came to 14 bases. Primers included in the PCR were 60 Vbeta and 13 Jbeta primers. The method was immunoSEQ multiplex PCR; TCRdb's version includes in-frame clones alone and lacks a portion of them. The repertoire holds more than 90,000 clones, with about 80% as singletons. J is TRBJ1-1 and V is TRBV2; D is unresolved. The specimen sequenced was PBMCs. This TCR derives from a man aged 35 to 55 in good health and CMV-seropositive. CDR3 coding DNA: TGTGCCAGCAGTGAAGAGTGGCCCCCCGGGGCTTTCTTT. Amino acids: CASSEEWPPGAFF.